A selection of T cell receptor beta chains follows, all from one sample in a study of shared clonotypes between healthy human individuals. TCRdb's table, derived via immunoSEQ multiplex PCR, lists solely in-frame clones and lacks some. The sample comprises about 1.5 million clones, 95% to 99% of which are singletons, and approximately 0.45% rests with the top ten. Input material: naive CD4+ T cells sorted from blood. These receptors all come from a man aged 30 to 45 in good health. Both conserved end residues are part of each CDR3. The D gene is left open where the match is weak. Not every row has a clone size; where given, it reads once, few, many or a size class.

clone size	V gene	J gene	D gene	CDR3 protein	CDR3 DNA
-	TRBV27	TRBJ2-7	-	CASSFASSPYEQYF	TGTGCCAGCAGTTTCGCATCTTCTCCCTACGAGCAGTACTTC
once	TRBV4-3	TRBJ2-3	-	CASSQDGPSSGSTDTQYF	TGCGCCAGCAGCCAAGACGGGCCTTCCAGCGGGAGCACAGATACGCAGTATTTT
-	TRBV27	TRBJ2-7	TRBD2	CASSLLSGRANEQYF	TGTGCCAGCAGCTTGCTTAGCGGGAGGGCCAACGAGCAGTACTTC
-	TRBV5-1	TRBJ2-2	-	CASSLERQRNTGELFF	TGCGCCAGCAGCTTGGAACGGCAGAGGAACACCGGGGAGCTGTTTTTT
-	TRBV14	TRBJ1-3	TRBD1	CASSWDRADTIYF	TGTGCCAGCAGCTGGGACAGGGCAGACACCATATATTTT
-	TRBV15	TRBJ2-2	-	CATSRDLQSTGELFF	TGTGCCACCAGCAGAGATCTTCAATCCACCGGGGAGCTGTTTTTT
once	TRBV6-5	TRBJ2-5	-	CASSYEGETQYF	TGTGCCAGCAGTTATGAGGGGGAGACCCAGTACTTC
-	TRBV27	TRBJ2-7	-	CASSSTGTSSYEQYF	TGTGCCAGCAGTTCCACCGGGACGAGCTCCTACGAGCAGTACTTC
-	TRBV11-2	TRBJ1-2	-	CASRSLHAGGYTF	TGTGCCAGCAGGTCTCTTCACGCAGGTGGCTACACCTTC
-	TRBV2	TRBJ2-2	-	CASSEVRLSANTGELFF	TGTGCCAGCAGTGAAGTCAGGCTGTCCGCGAACACCGGGGAGCTGTTTTTT
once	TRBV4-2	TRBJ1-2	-	CASSQDIRGMGGYTF	TGTGCCAGCAGCCAAGATATTAGGGGAATGGGTGGCTACACCTTC
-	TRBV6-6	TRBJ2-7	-	CASSYSTVGGLYEQYF	TGTGCCAGCAGTTACTCGACGGTCGGCGGTCTCTACGAGCAGTACTTC
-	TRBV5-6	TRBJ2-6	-	CASSLGVAGANVLTF	TGTGCCAGCAGCTTGGGAGTAGCTGGGGCCAACGTCCTGACTTTC
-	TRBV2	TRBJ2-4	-	CASSRQGGKNIQYF	TGTGCCAGCAGTCGTCAGGGAGGCAAAAACATTCAGTACTTC
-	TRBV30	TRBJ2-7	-	CAWRGGSYEQYF	TGTGCCTGGAGAGGCGGTTCTTACGAGCAGTACTTC
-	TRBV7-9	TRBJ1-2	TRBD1	CASSLTDRGQNYGYTF	TGTGCCAGCAGCTTAACGGACAGGGGGCAGAACTACGGCTACACCTTC
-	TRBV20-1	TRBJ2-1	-	CSAPADNEQFF	TGCAGTGCTCCAGCGGACAATGAGCAGTTCTTC
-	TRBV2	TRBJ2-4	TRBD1	CASSETGAAKNIQYF	TGTGCCAGCAGTGAAACAGGGGCAGCCAAAAACATTCAGTACTTC
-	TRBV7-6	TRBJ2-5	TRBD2	CASSESGGPQETQYF	TGTGCCAGCAGCGAGTCGGGGGGGCCCCAAGAGACCCAGTACTTC
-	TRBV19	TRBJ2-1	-	CASSLPGRGYNEQFF	TGTGCCAGTAGTCTCCCCGGTCGGGGCTACAATGAGCAGTTCTTC
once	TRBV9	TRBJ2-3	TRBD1	CASSARQGNTDTQYF	TGTGCCAGCAGCGCCAGACAGGGGAACACAGATACGCAGTATTTT
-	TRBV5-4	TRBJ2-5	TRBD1	CASSKPDRQGETQYF	TGTGCCAGCAGCAAACCGGACAGGCAGGGGGAGACCCAGTACTTC
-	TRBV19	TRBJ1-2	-	CASSGRAVGYTF	TGTGCCAGTAGTGGCAGGGCTGTTGGCTACACCTTC
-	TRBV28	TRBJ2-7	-	CASSLTVRDLIHF	TGTGCCAGCAGTTTAACGGTCAGGGACTTAATCCACTTC
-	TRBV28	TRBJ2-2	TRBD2	CASSRGLAGGTNTGELFF	TGTGCCAGCAGTCGAGGACTAGCGGGAGGGACGAACACCGGGGAGCTGTTTTTT
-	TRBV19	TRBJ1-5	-	CASSTPPPRAQPQHF	TGTGCCAGTAGTACCCCTCCGCCTAGGGCTCAGCCCCAGCATTTT
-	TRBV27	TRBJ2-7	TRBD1	CASSLYPGQSYEQYF	TGTGCCAGCAGTTTATACCCGGGACAGTCCTACGAGCAGTACTTC
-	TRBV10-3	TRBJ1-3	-	CAISLTVRGEGNTIYF	TGTGCCATCAGTTTGACGGTACGGGGTGAGGGAAACACCATATATTTT
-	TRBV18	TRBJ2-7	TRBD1	CASSPLGTGSYEQYF	TGTGCCAGCTCACCACTGGGGACAGGGAGCTACGAGCAGTACTTC
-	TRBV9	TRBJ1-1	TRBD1	CASSEGQGSEAFF	TGTGCCAGCAGCGAAGGACAGGGGTCTGAAGCTTTCTTT
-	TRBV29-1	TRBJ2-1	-	CSVRGTENNEQFF	TGCAGCGTGAGGGGGACTGAGAACAATGAGCAGTTCTTC
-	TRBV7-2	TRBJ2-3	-	CASSLAVRTDTQYF	TGTGCCAGCAGCTTAGCAGTCAGGACAGATACGCAGTATTTT
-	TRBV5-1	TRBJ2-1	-	CASSGLSPMGEQFF	TGCGCCAGCTCAGGACTCTCCCCAATGGGGGAGCAGTTCTTC
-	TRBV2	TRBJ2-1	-	CANGTIGPNEQFF	TGTGCCAATGGGACAATAGGCCCAAATGAGCAGTTCTTC
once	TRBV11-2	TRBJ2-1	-	CASSSTRTTTNEQFF	TGTGCCAGCAGCTCAACGCGAACTACGACGAATGAGCAGTTCTTC
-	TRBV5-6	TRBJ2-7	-	CASSPIAAQRNEQYF	TGTGCCAGCAGCCCAATAGCGGCACAGCGGAACGAGCAGTACTTC
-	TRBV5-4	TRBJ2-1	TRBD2	CASSYQKSGRSYNEQFF	TGTGCCAGCAGCTACCAAAAGAGCGGGAGATCCTACAATGAGCAGTTCTTC
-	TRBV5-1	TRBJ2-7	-	CASSPLARAYEQYF	TGCGCCAGCAGTCCCCTGGCCAGAGCGTACGAGCAGTACTTC
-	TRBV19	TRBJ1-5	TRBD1	CASSIARTGPPGNQPQHF	TGTGCCAGTAGTATAGCCCGGACAGGGCCGCCGGGCAATCAGCCCCAGCATTTT
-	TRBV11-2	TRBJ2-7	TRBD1	CASSLVGTGSYEQYF	TGTGCCAGCAGCTTAGTGGGGACAGGCTCCTACGAGCAGTACTTC
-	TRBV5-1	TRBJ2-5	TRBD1	CASSWVPGGGETQYF	TGCGCCAGCAGCTGGGTACCAGGGGGTGGAGAGACCCAGTACTTC
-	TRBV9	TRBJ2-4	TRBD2	CASSAGLAERAKNIQYF	TGTGCCAGCAGCGCCGGACTAGCGGAAAGGGCCAAAAACATTCAGTACTTC